Each of the 25 T cell receptor beta chains below was sequenced from the same sample in a study of vaccination and CD4 T cells after COVID-19. Antigens for these TCRs are unknown. The study sequenced cultured CD4+ T cell DNA using the Oncomine TCR Beta short-read assay. MiXCR was run by TCRdb on the PCR reads, yielding one entry per CDR3 protein. The sample records over 25,000 distinct CDR3 sequences, approximately 66% being singletons. The treatment: approximately nine-day PBMC culture with coronavirus spike peptide pools or control peptides (ViraFEST assay). Source: CD4+ T cells from blood, cultured in vitro, taken after SARS-CoV-2 vaccination. The source is a human donor who received a COVID-19 vaccine.

The chain carries TRBV19 and TRBJ1-1, with 10 bases aligning to TRBD1. V was pared by 7 bases and J by 0 bases, with 5 bases of the junction left unmatched. CDR1 and CDR2 (germline): LNHDA, SQIVND (reference sequence). The CDR3 contains 15 residues. CDR3 residues: CASKRTGGVNTEAFF. The DNA of the CDR3 is TGTGCCAGTAAGCGGACAGGGGGGGTGAACACTGAAGCTTTCTTT.

The V call is TRBV12-3 or TRBV12-4, the J call TRBJ2-2; maybe TRBD2 (5 bases). The CDR3 contains 15 residues. V dropped 3 bases and J dropped 1 base, with 9 bases sitting between them. The CDR3 nucleotides are TGTGCCAGCAGTTTGAGGGCGGGGAACACCGGGGAGCTGTTTTTT. It yields the protein CASSLRAGNTGELFF.

This sequence joins TRBV5-1 and TRBJ1-2; D is perhaps TRBD1 (6 bases). CDR3 length: 13 amino acids. V was clipped by 0 bases and J by 9 bases, with 12 bases between them. Germline CDR1 reads SGHRS; CDR2 reads YFSETQ. CDR3 sequence: CASSLEGGPSYTF. In DNA form, the CDR3 reads TGCGCCAGCAGCTTGGAGGGGGGGCCTAGCTACACCTTC.

This chain uses TRBV12-3 or TRBV12-4 with TRBJ2-7; TRBD1 matches 8 bases. With 5 bases clipped from V and 2 bases from J, the junction kept 8 bases outside the gene matches. The CDR3 length is 15 residues. DNA for the CDR3: TGTGCCAGCAGTCCTTCCGGGACAGGACCCTACGAGCAGTACTTC. Its translation: CASSPSGTGPYEQYF.

V and J are TRBV6-1 and TRBJ1-2, with D possibly being TRBD1 (6 bases). Trimming pared 7 bases from V and 0 bases from J, leaving 12 bases between. Per the germline V gene, CDR1 is MNHNS and CDR2 is SASEGT. This CDR3 is 14 amino acids long. This chain's CDR3 is CASIPGHSNYGYTF. The CDR3 DNA follows: TGTGCCAGCATTCCGGGACACTCTAACTATGGCTACACCTTC.

The rearrangement uses TRBV20-1 and TRBJ1-1; D call uncertain. This CDR3 is 15 amino acids long. Germline CDR1 reads DFQATT; CDR2 reads SNEGSKA (reference sequence). With 6 bases removed from V and 4 bases from J, the gap between germline ends came to 21 bases. CDR3 loop: CSAFSGEASGTEAFF. The CDR3 DNA reads TGCAGTGCGTTCAGCGGGGAGGCAAGTGGCACTGAAGCTTTCTTT.

The genes are TRBV6-1 and TRBJ1-5, with TRBD1 matching 9 bases. The CDR3 is 15 residues long. V dropped 6 bases and J dropped 7; count of bases not matched to a gene: 10. In germline, CDR1 is MNHNS, CDR2 SASEGT. CDR3 DNA: TGTGCCAGCAGCCCCACAGGGGGCGTTGGGCAGCCCCAGCATTTT. Translated: CASSPTGGVGQPQHF.

The chain combines TRBV12-3 or TRBV12-4 with TRBJ2-5, with D unclear. The CDR3 is made up of 14 amino acids. Trimming removed 4 bases at V and 4 bases at J, with 13 bases between. CDR3: CASSSPIVTETQYF. In nucleotides, the CDR3 is TGTGCCAGCAGTTCCCCTATAGTGACAGAGACCCAGTACTTC.

This chain links TRBV7-6 with TRBJ2-3; 12 nucleotides match TRBD1. V was pared by 5 bases and J by 5 bases, with 11 bases of the junction left unmatched. Germline CDR1 and CDR2: SGHVS and FNYEAQ. This CDR3 has 17 amino acids. The CDR3 reads CASSPQGTGGARDTQYF. DNA of the CDR3: TGTGCCAGCAGCCCCCAGGGGACAGGGGGCGCGAGAGATACGCAGTATTTT.

This clonotype was detected a few times. The gene calls are TRBV19 and TRBJ1-6; no definite D call. Germline lookup yields CDR1 LNHDA and CDR2 SQIVND (reference sequence). This CDR3 contains 15 residues. Trimming stripped 6 bases from V and 6 bases from J, with 15 bases between. The CDR3 region is CASRTTARSNSPLHF. In DNA, the CDR3 is TGTGCCAGTAGGACGACTGCCCGAAGTAATTCACCCCTCCACTTT.

The V and J genes are TRBV21-1 and TRBJ2-7. TRBV21-1 counts as a pseudogene. The CDR3 totals 13 residues. DNA for the CDR3: TGTGCCAGCAGCAAAGCCGGAGCGAAGGAGCAGTACTTC. Translating gives CASSKAGAKEQYF.

This clonotype was seen a handful of times. The V call is TRBV7-8, the J call TRBJ1-1, with D unresolved. The V gene lost 6 bases and the J gene lost 4 bases, with 12 bases spanning the gap. CDR3 size: 13 residues. The germline gives CDR1 SGHVS, CDR2 FQNEAQ. Here the CDR3 reads CASSLRAGTEAFF. CDR3 in DNA: TGTGCCAGCAGTCTTAGGGCGGGCACTGAAGCTTTCTTT.

As DNA, the CDR3 is TGTGCCAGTAAGACTACCGGGACAGGGCCTTACACTGAAGCTTTCTTT. This translates into CASKTTGTGPYTEAFF. The V and J genes are TRBV19 and TRBJ1-1; 9 bases fit TRBD1. V was clipped by 7 bases and J by 3 bases; unmatched bases: 12. CDR1 is LNHDA and CDR2 is SQIVND in the germline V gene (reference sequence). The CDR3 totals 16 residues.

This clonotype has a handful of counts. The genes are TRBV7-2 and TRBJ2-3, with TRBD2 matching 9 bases. Germline CDR1 and CDR2: SGHTA and FQGNSA. V gave up 11 bases and J gave up 1 base; unmatched junction bases: 10. The CDR3 is 15 residues long. CDR3 coding DNA: TGTGCCTCACTAGCGGGCGGGGGCGGCACAGATACGCAGTATTTT. Its protein is CASLAGGGGTDTQYF. Supplemented by reference TRBV7-2 and TRBJ2-3, the full variable domain reads GAGVSQSPSNKVTEKGKDVELRCDPISGHTALYWYRQSLGQGLEFLIYFQGNSAPDKSGLPSDRFSAERTGGSVSTLTIQRTQQEDSAVYLCASLAGGGGTDTQYFGPGTRLTVL.

The chain carries TRBV30 and TRBJ2-3; D assignment may be TRBD1 or TRBD2 (5 bases each). The length of the CDR3 is 14 residues. Trimming took 8 bases from V and 2 from J, leaving 17 bases between them. Germline loops: CDR1 GTSNPN, CDR2 SVGIG (reference sequence). CDR3 nucleotides: TGTGCCCAGTTGAGGGGCCAGGCCACAGATACGCAGTATTTT. Amino acids: CAQLRGQATDTQYF.

V gene TRBV19 combines with J gene TRBJ1-2; D gene ambiguous. The CDR3 covers 16 residues. Trimming stripped 3 bases from V and 4 bases from J, with 18 bases between. From germline, CDR1 is LNHDA and CDR2 SQIVND (reference sequence). The DNA for the CDR3 is TGTGCCAGTAGTATTAGGGCCACCTCAATACTCTATGGCTACACCTTC. Protein: CASSIRATSILYGYTF.

J is TRBJ2-2 and V is TRBV7-6; D gene unclear. This CDR3 comprises 15 residues. The germline V gene encodes CDR1 SGHVS and CDR2 FNYEAQ. The germline V and J ends were trimmed by 2 bases and 5 bases, with 12 bases remaining between them. CDR3 sequence (DNA): TGTGCCAGCAGCTTATTGCCACATCAGACCGGGGAGCTGTTTTTT. Protein: CASSLLPHQTGELFF.

This clonotype was seen a single time. The CDR3: CASSSTGQETQYF. Written as DNA, the CDR3 is TGTGCCAGCAGCTCAACAGGTCAAGAGACCCAGTACTTC. V gene TRBV5-4 combines with J gene TRBJ2-5; TRBD1 might be the D (5 bases). CDR3 length: 13 residues. The germline V and J ends were trimmed by 3 bases and 2 bases, with 8 bases remaining between them. Germline-derived CDR1 and CDR2 are SGHNT and YYREEE (reference sequence).

V is TRBV20-1 and J is TRBJ2-3; TRBD2 matches at 9 bases. Germline V gives CDR1 DFQATT, CDR2 SNEGSKA (reference sequence). With V trimmed by 4 bases and J by 8 bases, 13 bases remained unmatched. The CDR3 extends over 15 amino acids. CDR3 protein: CSAKRGANWGATQYF. As DNA, the CDR3 is TGCAGTGCTAAGCGGGGGGCCAATTGGGGAGCTACGCAGTATTTT.

The rearrangement uses TRBV7-8 and TRBJ2-3; TRBD2 matches at 13 bases. The CDR3 spans 15 residues. After removal of 8 bases from V and 4 bases from J, the junction contained 6 bases not matched to a gene. Germline V CDR1 and CDR2: SGHVS, FQNEAQ. This CDR3 is CASGRTSGGPDTQYF. For the CDR3, the DNA is TGTGCCAGCGGTCGGACTAGCGGGGGTCCAGATACGCAGTATTTT.

The chain recombines TRBV25-1 with TRBJ1-2; D unresolved. The CDR3 covers 11 residues. Trimming pared 6 bases from V and 7 bases from J, leaving 9 bases between. Germline CDR1 and CDR2: MGHDK and SYGVNS. The CDR3 here is CASRTDGGYTF. The CDR3 nucleotides are TGTGCCAGCAGGACTGATGGTGGCTACACCTTC.

This clonotype has only a few counts. This chain connects TRBV18 to TRBJ1-2; 8 positions match TRBD1. There are 16 residues in the CDR3. Germline V CDR1 and CDR2: KGHSH, LQKENI. Trimming cost V 2 bases and J 0 bases; bases outside gene matches: 5. The CDR3 sequence: CASSPTTGVTNYGYTF. In DNA, the CDR3 is TGTGCCAGCTCACCAACGACAGGGGTGACTAACTATGGCTACACCTTC.

The chain couples TRBV6-1 to TRBJ1-2, with D unresolved. Trimming removed 3 bases from V and 4 bases from J, with 9 bases in between. Germline V gene data show CDR1 as MNHNS and CDR2 as SASEGT. CDR3 length equals 13 residues. The DNA for the CDR3 is TGTGCCAGCAGTGAGGGCTTAGGCTATGGCTACACCTTC. It specifies CASSEGLGYGYTF.

The rearrangement joins TRBV5-4 to TRBJ2-5, with D unresolved. This CDR3 is 15 amino acids long. The V gene lost 4 bases and the J gene lost 1 base, with 14 bases spanning the gap. Looked up from germline, CDR1 is SGHNT and CDR2 is YYREEE (reference sequence). The CDR3 spells CASSPRLRAQETQYF. The CDR3 DNA reads TGTGCCAGCAGCCCCCGCCTTCGAGCCCAAGAGACCCAGTACTTC.

This clonotype was seen more than once but under ten times. The chain combines TRBV5-1 with TRBJ2-2; D remains ambiguous. Trimming stripped 4 bases from V and 5 bases from J, with 6 bases between. Germline lookup yields CDR1 SGHRS and CDR2 YFSETQ. The CDR3 is made up of 12 amino acids. This CDR3 reads CASSTVTGELFF. As DNA, the CDR3 is TGCGCCAGCAGCACTGTAACCGGGGAGCTGTTTTTT. Based on the CDR3 plus reference TRBV5-1 and TRBJ2-2, the full variable domain is KAGVTQTPRYLIKTRGQQVTLSCSPISGHRSVSWYQQTPGQGLQFLFEYFSETQRNKGNFPGRFSGRQFSNSRSEMNVSTLELGDSALYLCASSTVTGELFFGEGSRLTVL.